The sequence of this TCR beta chain was determined in a study of blood T cell repertoires in COVID-19. Background on the study: The origin of the acute and convalescent COVID-19 samples was the United States, Italy and Spain. In each case, the material was cDNA or gDNA derived from T cells, B-cell-depleted T cells, or PBMCs.

Authors' data handling: The authors estimated nucleated cell counts from reference gene primer amplification. Generated by immunoSEQ multiplex PCR, the TCRdb table keeps only in-frame clones and is missing some. D and trimming come from the DNA, and the V and J calls and clone size come from that table. The table records some 150,000 clones, approximately 83% of them present only once. Germline lookup yields CDR1 GTSNPN and CDR2 SVGIG (reference sequence). The CDR3 is made up of 14 amino acids. V shed 5 bases and J shed 9 bases, with 20 bases lying between them. The clonotype originates from a human donor with acute or convalescent COVID-19. The donor label of this sample is uncertain. Specimen: peripheral blood. The chain is built from TRBV30 and TRBJ1-5; TRBD1 might be the D (5 bases). The CDR3: CAWGTGGKQPPQHF. As DNA, the CDR3 is TGTGCCTGGGGGACGGGGGGGAAGCAACCGCCCCAGCATTTT.